A single sample is the source of the 11 T cell receptor beta chains below, sequenced in a study of T and B cells in COVID-19 patients. Multiplex PCR with BIOMED2 TRB-A/B primer pools amplified TRB rearrangements. TCRdb analysed the multiplex PCR reads with MiXCR anew, one entry per CDR3 protein. The table has about 13,000 distinct CDR3 sequences, 25% seen once. Each TRB amplification used about 230-550 ng of genomic DNA from blood. Specimen: blood. The receptors here all came from a human donor who had recovered from COVID-19.

This clonotype was detected only once. The gene calls are TRBV19 and TRBJ2-7, with D possibly TRBD2 on 9 matching bases. Germline V gene sequence: CDR1 LNHDA, CDR2 SQIVND (reference sequence). CDR3 size: 16 residues. The V end lost 7 bases, the J end lost 6 bases, and 25 bases lay between the germline ends. For the CDR3, the DNA is TGTGCCAGTATTAGCAGCGGGGGGACAGGACTATCCGAGCAGTACTTC. Amino acid sequence: CASISSGGTGLSEQYF.

This clonotype was seen a handful of times. This rearrangement joins TRBV7-2 to TRBJ2-5; no firm D call. V was clipped by 5 bases and J by 5 bases, with 12 bases between them. CDR1 is SGHTA and CDR2 is FQGNSA in the germline V gene. The CDR3 consists of 13 residues. The DNA of the CDR3 is TGTGCCAGCAGCAGCTCAGGTCGGGAGACCCAGTACTTC. This sequence encodes CASSSSGRETQYF.

By sample share, this clonotype is medium-sized. The chain combines TRBV19 with TRBJ1-4, with D uncertain. This CDR3 has 11 amino acids. In germline, CDR1 is LNHDA, CDR2 SQIVND (reference sequence). CDR3 DNA: TGTGCACCAGAGACTTTTGAAAAACTGTTTTTT. Its protein product is CAPETFEKLFF.

This clonotype is labeled medium-sized. The chain combines TRBV29-1 with TRBJ2-3; D call uncertain. This CDR3 is built from 11 residues. The germline V gene encodes CDR1 SQVTM and CDR2 ANQGSEA. V was pared by 5 bases and J by 2 bases, with 5 bases between. The CDR3 DNA is TGCAGCGTTCAAAACACAGATACGCAGTATTTT. It translates to CSVQNTDTQYF.

This clonotype occurred a few times. The chain is built from TRBV12-3 or TRBV12-4 and TRBJ1-5; the D is unclear. V lost 6 bases and J lost 4, with 7 bases in between. The CDR3 is 12 amino acids. This CDR3 reads CASREGNQPQHF. The CDR3, as DNA: TGTGCCAGCAGGGAAGGAAATCAGCCCCAGCATTTT.

This clonotype has just a few counts. This chain connects TRBV6-5 to TRBJ1-1; D possibly corresponds to TRBD1 (5 bases). CDR1 and CDR2 (germline): MNHEY, SVGAGI. CDR3 length: 14 residues. Trimming stripped 7 bases from V and 5 bases from J, with 17 bases between. CDR3: CASILGDSRTEAFF. For the CDR3, the DNA is TGTGCCAGCATTTTAGGGGACTCAAGGACTGAAGCTTTCTTT.

The chain couples TRBV27 to TRBJ1-1, with 7 nucleotides matching TRBD1. The ends lost 9 bases at V and 8 bases at J; junction bases unmatched: 6. This CDR3 has 11 amino acids. CDR1 is MNHEY and CDR2 is SMNVEV in the germline V gene (reference sequence). The CDR3 loop is CASHRGAEAFF. Here the CDR3 DNA reads TGTGCCAGTCACAGGGGAGCGGAAGCTTTCTTT.

This clonotype was counted at least ten times. The chain recombines TRBV6-5 with TRBJ2-7; 7 bases are a match to TRBD1. CDR1 and CDR2 from the germline V gene are MNHEY and SVGAGI. This CDR3 spans 12 amino acids. The junction had 6 bases not matched to a gene; V was cut back by 7 bases and J by 6 bases. CDR3 nucleotide sequence: TGTGCCAGCAAAAAGGGACAGAGCGAGCAGTACTTC. Amino acid sequence: CASKKGQSEQYF.

This clonotype was observed a handful of times. V and J are TRBV7-2 and TRBJ2-3; 7 bases line up with TRBD2. Germline V gene sequence: CDR1 SGHTA, CDR2 FQGNSA. The CDR3 runs to 13 residues. V trimming: 4 bases; J trimming: 4 bases; junction bases outside the gene matches: 2. The CDR3 sequence: CASSWTRSDTQYF. The CDR3 DNA follows: TGTGCCAGCAGCTGGACTAGATCAGATACGCAGTATTTT. Based on the CDR3 plus reference TRBV7-2 and TRBJ2-3, the full variable domain is GAGVSQSPSNKVTEKGKDVELRCDPISGHTALYWYRQSLGQGLEFLIYFQGNSAPDKSGLPSDRFSAERTGGSVSTLTIQRTQQEDSAVYLCASSWTRSDTQYFGPGTRLTVL.

The CDR3 DNA follows: TGTGCCAGTAGAGGGACAGGGGGTGAGCAGTTCTTC. It encodes CASRGTGGEQFF. This chain links TRBV19 with TRBJ2-1; 11 bases align to TRBD1. J was trimmed by 9 bases and V by 6 bases; bases with no gene match: 1. From germline, CDR1 is LNHDA and CDR2 SQIVND (reference sequence). This CDR3 has 12 residues. The whole variable domain, remainder taken from reference TRBV19 and TRBJ2-1, is DGGITQSPKYLFRKEGQNVTLSCEQNLNHDAMYWYRQDPGQGLRLIYYSQIVNDFQKGDIAEGYSVSREKKESFPLTVTSAQKNPTAFYLCASRGTGGEQFFGPGTRLTVL.

This chain connects TRBV24-1 to TRBJ2-7; 12 bases are shared with TRBD1. CDR1 is KGHDR, CDR2 SFDVKD, per germline. The CDR3 runs to 15 residues. The trim removed 5 bases at V and 5 bases at J, leaving 6 bases unmatched. This CDR3 is CATSGGGTGGNEQYF. CDR3 sequence (DNA): TGTGCCACCAGTGGTGGTGGGACAGGGGGCAACGAGCAGTACTTC.